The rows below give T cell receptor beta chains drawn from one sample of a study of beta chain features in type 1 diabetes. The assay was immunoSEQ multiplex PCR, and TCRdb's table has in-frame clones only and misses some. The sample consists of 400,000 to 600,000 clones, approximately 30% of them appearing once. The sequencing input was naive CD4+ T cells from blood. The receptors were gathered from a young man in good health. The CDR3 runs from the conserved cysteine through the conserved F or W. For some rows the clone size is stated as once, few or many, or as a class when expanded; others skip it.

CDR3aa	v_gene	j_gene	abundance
CAWSVGRNTEAFF	TRBV30	TRBJ1-1	few
CAWSGDDYGYTF	TRBV30	TRBJ1-2	NA
CASGVGGEQYF	TRBV30	TRBJ2-7	few
CASTITGEQFF	TRBV7-3	TRBJ2-1	NA
CSVDPDRAGKLQYF	TRBV29-1	TRBJ2-7	few
CASSLGGTNYGYTF	TRBV7-2	TRBJ1-2	NA
CASSLGPSAYNEQFF	TRBV7-3	TRBJ2-1	NA
CAWRDGGDQPQHF	TRBV30	TRBJ1-5	NA
CASSQVGTDQETQYF	TRBV4-2	TRBJ2-5	NA
CASSLLTGGTYEQYF	TRBV5-1	TRBJ2-7	NA
CASSPRTSGNTGELFF	TRBV7-6	TRBJ2-2	NA
CATRPGERGDQETQYF	TRBV15	TRBJ2-5	few
CASSPLAGGGNEQFF	TRBV18	TRBJ2-1	NA
CAISESPRTTDTQYF	TRBV10-3	TRBJ2-3	NA
CASSQGLAGKPYNEQFF	TRBV4-2	TRBJ2-1	NA
CASSYRGGPTDTQYF	TRBV6-5	TRBJ2-3	NA
CAWSARPTSYNEQFF	TRBV30	TRBJ2-1	NA
CASGRDYTDTQYF	TRBV7-9	TRBJ2-3	NA
CAWSAGDPSGNTIYF	TRBV30	TRBJ1-3	few
CASSVNPIQETQYF	TRBV9	TRBJ2-5	NA
CASSLGTGDYNEQFF	TRBV7-8	TRBJ2-1	once